This passage covers 19 T cell receptor beta chains from one sample sequenced in a study of blood T cell repertoires in COVID-19. Only in-frame clones appear in the TCRdb table, and some are missing; sequencing was by immunoSEQ multiplex PCR. The table records about 440,000 clones, around 91% of them present only once. Source material: PBMCs or T cells enriched from blood (not recorded which). The receptors were sampled from a man younger than 35 who had recovered from COVID-19.

The genes are TRBV6-8 and TRBJ2-1; 7 positions match TRBD2. V lost 2 bases to trimming and J lost 2 bases; unmatched junction nucleotides: 3. This CDR3 spans 15 amino acids. From germline, CDR1 is MNHGY and CDR2 SAAAGT. The chain's CDR3 is CASSYERGPYNEQFF. The CDR3 DNA reads TGTGCCAGCAGTTACGAGCGGGGTCCCTACAATGAGCAGTTCTTC.

The chain has TRBV11-1 and TRBJ2-7, with TRBD1 matching 8 bases. V shed 1 base, J shed 2 bases, and the junction held 4 bases outside the gene matches. The CDR3 totals 15 residues. Germline CDR1 reads SGHAT; CDR2 reads FQDESV (reference sequence). The CDR3 loop is CASSLGGTGPYEQYF. For the CDR3, the DNA is TGTGCCAGCAGCTTAGGAGGGACAGGCCCCTACGAGCAGTACTTC. Combining the CDR3 with reference TRBV11-1 and TRBJ2-7 gives the whole variable domain EAEVAQSPRYKITEKSQAVAFWCDPISGHATLYWYRQILGQGPELLVQFQDESVVDDSQLPKDRFSAERLKGVDSTLKIQPAELGDSAMYLCASSLGGTGPYEQYFGPGTRLTVT.

The chain couples TRBV5-1 to TRBJ2-3; no reliable D call. Germline V gene lookup returns CDR1 SGHRS and CDR2 YFSETQ. There are 15 residues in the CDR3. V gave up 4 bases and J gave up 0 bases, with 12 bases separating them. The CDR3 region has the DNA TGCGCCAGCAGCCCCCTTTTGGAGAGCACAGATACGCAGTATTTT. As protein: CASSPLLESTDTQYF.

This chain uses TRBV7-8 with TRBJ1-2, with TRBD1 identical over 7 bases. This CDR3 contains 13 residues. The germline gives CDR1 SGHVS, CDR2 FQNEAQ. V was pared by 5 bases and J by 6 bases, with 6 bases of the junction left unmatched. Written as DNA, the CDR3 is TGTGCCAGCAGCCCACAGGGGCCAAATGGCTACACCTTC. This sequence encodes CASSPQGPNGYTF.

V gene TRBV5-1 combines with J gene TRBJ1-5; D remains unclear. The CDR3 length is 17 residues. Deletions cut 6 bases from V and 3 bases from J, with 22 bases between. Looked up from germline, CDR1 is SGHRS and CDR2 is YFSETQ. The CDR3 DNA reads TGCGCCAGCACCTCTAATTTGTACAGCCGGAACAATCAGCCCCAGCATTTT. Protein: CASTSNLYSRNNQPQHF.

This clone appeared once. V is TRBV5-6 and J is TRBJ2-5, with 9 nucleotides matching TRBD2. Germline lookup yields CDR1 SGHDT and CDR2 YYEEEE. Trimming took 1 base from V and 2 from J; bases not matched to a gene: 9. The CDR3 is made up of 17 amino acids. The DNA of the CDR3 is TGTGCCAGCAGCTTGAAGTGGCCCCTAGCGGGGCAAGAGACCCAGTACTTC. Translated: CASSLKWPLAGQETQYF.

The chain uses TRBV27 and TRBJ1-5; 8 nucleotides align to TRBD1. The CDR3 runs 14 residues. The junction had 4 bases not matched to a gene; V was cut back by 3 bases and J by 6 bases. Germline CDR1 and CDR2: MNHEY and SMNVEV (reference sequence). The CDR3 loop is CASSFRQGSQPQHF. The DNA of the CDR3 is TGTGCCAGCAGTTTCCGACAGGGGAGTCAGCCCCAGCATTTT.

This chain joins TRBV27 and TRBJ2-1, with 16 bases aligning to TRBD2. Germline V gene data show CDR1 as MNHEY and CDR2 as SMNVEV (reference sequence). V lost 5 bases, J lost 0 bases, and 7 bases stayed unmatched. The CDR3 has 19 amino acids. CDR3 in amino acids: CASSPPGLAGGSSYNEQFF. The CDR3 DNA is TGTGCCAGCAGTCCCCCGGGACTAGCGGGAGGGAGCTCCTACAATGAGCAGTTCTTC.

The chain uses TRBV7-2 and TRBJ2-7; perhaps TRBD2 as D (6 bases). CDR3 length equals 15 residues. V lost 3 bases and J lost 4, with 16 bases in between. From germline, CDR1 is SGHTA and CDR2 FQGNSA. CDR3 loop: CASSFSFLGTYEQYF. The CDR3 nucleotides read TGTGCCAGCAGCTTCTCATTTCTGGGGACTTACGAGCAGTACTTC.

This clone was detected once. This sequence joins TRBV5-1 and TRBJ2-7, with 7 nucleotides matching TRBD1. After removal of 1 base from V and 3 bases from J, the junction contained 4 bases not matched to a gene. The length of the CDR3 is 14 residues. CDR1 is SGHRS and CDR2 is YFSETQ in the germline V gene. CDR3 coding DNA: TGCGCCAGCAGCTTGTGGGGGACAGACTACGAGCAGTACTTC. It translates to CASSLWGTDYEQYF. The full variable domain, in which reference TRBV5-1 and TRBJ2-7 provide the parts outside the CDR3, is KAGVTQTPRYLIKTRGQQVTLSCSPISGHRSVSWYQQTPGQGLQFLFEYFSETQRNKGNFPGRFSGRQFSNSRSEMNVSTLELGDSALYLCASSLWGTDYEQYFGPGTRLTVT.

The chain has TRBV28 and TRBJ1-3; 7 bases map to TRBD1. This CDR3 is built from 14 residues. The germline V gene encodes CDR1 MDHEN and CDR2 SYDVKM. V lost 7 bases and J lost 4; bases outside the gene matches: 7. The CDR3 bases are TGTGCCAGCACCCTGACAGGGTCGGGAAACACCATATATTTT. Protein product: CASTLTGSGNTIYF.

The V call is TRBV5-1, the J call TRBJ1-4, with a tentative D call TRBD1 (5 bases). Germline-derived CDR1 and CDR2 are SGHRS and YFSETQ. Trimming removed 0 bases from V and 1 base from J, with 10 bases in between. This CDR3 has 16 amino acids. The CDR3 is CASSLAMGGTNEKLFF. CDR3 nucleotides: TGCGCCAGCAGCTTGGCCATGGGGGGAACTAATGAAAAACTGTTTTTT.

The chain joins TRBV9 to TRBJ2-3, with 7 bases aligning to TRBD2. Trimming took 1 base from V and 0 from J; bases not matched to a gene: 8. The germline CDR1 and CDR2 sequences are SGDLS and YYNGEE. CDR3 length: 17 amino acids. The chain's CDR3 is CASSVWTGGTSTDTQYF. The CDR3 DNA reads as TGTGCCAGCAGCGTATGGACGGGAGGCACTAGCACAGATACGCAGTATTTT.

This chain joins TRBV12-3 or TRBV12-4 and TRBJ2-1, with no clear D. The CDR3 loop spans 11 amino acids. V was cut by 7 bases and J by 7 bases, with 8 bases left in between. DNA for the CDR3: TGTGCCAGCAAGCAGAGGAATGAGCAGTTCTTC. Translated, it gives CASKQRNEQFF.

V is TRBV12-3 or TRBV12-4 and J is TRBJ1-2; tentative D call: TRBD1 (6 bases). The CDR3 runs 13 residues. V dropped 3 bases and J dropped 6 bases, with 11 bases sitting between them. The CDR3 reads CASSFSSGDGYTF. In nucleotides, the CDR3 is TGTGCCAGCAGTTTCAGTTCAGGGGATGGCTACACCTTC.

V and J are TRBV21-1 and TRBJ1-2. TRBV21-1 is a known pseudogene. The CDR3 is 13 amino acids. The CDR3 loop is CASSNLEGYGYTF. CDR3 nucleotides: TGTGCCAGCAGCAACCTGGAGGGCTATGGCTACACCTTC.

This chain connects TRBV10-2 to TRBJ2-1, with a possible D match to TRBD1 (5 bases). This CDR3 is 18 amino acids long. Germline CDR1 WSHSY, CDR2 SAAADI. V shed 4 bases and J shed 0 bases, with 19 bases lying between them. The CDR3 here is CASSGKTGAGSSYNEQFF. The DNA of the CDR3 is TGCGCCAGCAGTGGGAAGACTGGGGCCGGAAGCTCCTACAATGAGCAGTTCTTC.

Only one count was recorded for this clone. The chain carries TRBV11-2 and TRBJ2-7, with 7 bases fitting TRBD1. V gave up 4 bases and J gave up 0 bases; unmatched junction bases: 12. Germline CDR1 is SGHAT and CDR2 is FQNNGV. The CDR3 extends over 17 amino acids. This CDR3 is CASSYGLGRGNSYEQYF. CDR3 bases: TGTGCCAGCAGCTACGGTCTGGGCAGGGGGAACTCCTACGAGCAGTACTTC. The variable domain in full, with the rest retrieved from reference TRBV11-2 and TRBJ2-7, is EAGVAQSPRYKIIEKRQSVAFWCNPISGHATLYWYQQILGQGPKLLIQFQNNGVVDDSQLPKDRFSAERLKGVDSTLKIQPAKLEDSAVYLCASSYGLGRGNSYEQYFGPGTRLTVT.

In this sample, this clone turned up once. The chain employs TRBV19 and TRBJ1-5; D not resolved. The CDR3 spans 15 residues. Looked up from germline, CDR1 is LNHDA and CDR2 is SQIVND (reference sequence). V was shortened by 4 bases and J by 0 bases, with 10 bases between the two germline ends. The DNA for the CDR3 is TGTGCCAGTAGTACGCGGGCGGTTAGCAATCAGCCCCAGCATTTT. Residues: CASSTRAVSNQPQHF.